The next 19 T cell receptor beta chains were all read from a single sample in a study of patients and donors after allogeneic stem cell transplantation. TCRdb called the RT-PCR reads again in MiXCR, with one record for every CDR3 protein. The sample holds 150,000 to 250,000 distinct CDR3 sequences, around two fifths seen once. Sequenced: blood, either unsorted or a sorted T cell fraction (not recorded which). The receptors stem from a human donor who was either an allogeneic HSCT recipient or a stem cell or donor lymphocyte infusion donor (not recorded which). It is not recorded whose cells these are; they may come from a transplant donor.

A few counts support this clonotype. The V call is TRBV12-3 or TRBV12-4, the J call TRBJ2-1; 9 nucleotides match TRBD1. This CDR3 has 15 amino acids. The ends lost 4 bases at V and 8 bases at J; junction bases unmatched: 9. Here the CDR3 reads CASSSGTGKFDEQFF. The CDR3 nucleotides are TGTGCCAGCAGTTCCGGGACAGGGAAGTTCGATGAGCAGTTCTTC.

This clonotype appeared once. The chain employs TRBV12-3 or TRBV12-4 and TRBJ1-1; D gene ambiguous. V lost 7 bases, J lost 4 bases, and 7 bases lay in between. The CDR3 is 11 amino acids. CDR3 amino acids: CASTSRTEAFF. CDR3 coding DNA: TGTGCCAGCACCAGTCGCACTGAAGCTTTCTTT.

The table lists this clonotype with a few counts. This chain uses TRBV12-3 or TRBV12-4 with TRBJ1-1; D uncertain. This CDR3 has 13 residues. V shed 4 bases and J shed 5 bases, with 11 bases lying between them. CDR3 coding DNA: TGTGCCAGCAGTTCAATCAGGCTTACTGAAGCTTTCTTT. Protein product: CASSSIRLTEAFF.

V gene TRBV7-3 combines with J gene TRBJ1-1, with 7 bases fitting TRBD1. V lost 1 base to trimming and J lost 1 base; unmatched junction nucleotides: 9. The CDR3 totals 17 residues. Germline CDR1 reads SGHTA; CDR2 reads FQGTGA. CDR3 sequence reads: CASSLIRAYRGNTEAFF. CDR3 sequence (DNA): TGTGCCAGCAGCTTAATTCGGGCTTACAGGGGGAACACTGAAGCTTTCTTT.

This clonotype was seen only a few times. This chain connects TRBV7-2 to TRBJ2-4; possible D gene TRBD2, 6 bases. The ends were cut back, 3 bases at V and 5 bases at J, with 11 bases in the middle. CDR3 length: 14 residues. Germline V gives CDR1 SGHTA, CDR2 FQGNSA. The CDR3 coding sequence is TGTGCCAGCAGCTTGGAGGGGAGTGAAAACATTCAGTACTTC. Translated, it gives CASSLEGSENIQYF. The full variable domain, rest sourced from reference TRBV7-2 and TRBJ2-4, is GAGVSQSPSNKVTEKGKDVELRCDPISGHTALYWYRQSLGQGLEFLIYFQGNSAPDKSGLPSDRFSAERTGGSVSTLTIQRTQQEDSAVYLCASSLEGSENIQYFGAGTRLSVL.

In this sample, this clonotype turned up a few times. The chain carries TRBV7-2 and TRBJ1-2; D possibly corresponds to TRBD1 (5 bases). V lost 3 bases and J 2 bases, leaving 10 bases between the germline ends. CDR1 and CDR2 from the germline V gene are SGHTA and FQGNSA. The CDR3 spans 14 residues. CDR3 in amino acids: CASSLAQGNYGYTF. In DNA, the CDR3 is TGTGCCAGCAGCTTGGCCCAGGGAAACTATGGCTACACCTTC.

The V gene is TRBV12-3 or TRBV12-4, the J gene TRBJ1-5; the D is unclear. The CDR3 has 16 amino acids. Trimming removed 6 bases at V and 7 bases at J, with 22 bases between. The CDR3 coding sequence is TGTGCCAGCAGCTTTGCTAACGCCGTCCGAGGGCAGCCCCAGCATTTT. This encodes CASSFANAVRGQPQHF.

V usage is TRBV4-2 and J usage is TRBJ1-2; a weak D match, TRBD1 (6 bases). This CDR3 region has 16 residues. Per germline, CDR1 LGHNA and CDR2 YNFKEQ. With 3 bases removed from V and 0 bases from J, the gap between germline ends came to 14 bases. CDR3 DNA: TGTGCCAGCAGCCACCCAAGGACAGCGACTAACTATGGCTACACCTTC. Translated, it gives CASSHPRTATNYGYTF.

The chain's CDR3 is CASSGTALPNTEAFF. The CDR3, as DNA: TGTGCCAGCAGCGGGACTGCCCTCCCGAACACTGAAGCTTTCTTT. The chain uses TRBV2 and TRBJ1-1, with a possible D match to TRBD1 (5 bases). Germline assignment: CDR1 SNHLY and CDR2 FYNNEI. The CDR3 has 15 residues. V was cut by 6 bases and J by 1 base, with 15 bases left in between.

This clonotype has a handful of counts. The CDR3 reads CASSFSGVSGQPQHF. CDR3 DNA sequence: TGTGCCAGCAGCTTCTCAGGGGTTTCCGGTCAGCCCCAGCATTTT. V is TRBV7-2 and J is TRBJ1-5; D is perhaps TRBD1 (6 bases). The CDR3 loop spans 15 amino acids. The germline gives CDR1 SGHTA, CDR2 FQGNSA. Trimming cost V 3 bases and J 6 bases, with 15 bases left between them.

The chain employs TRBV5-1 and TRBJ1-2; TRBD1 agrees at 8 bases. Germline V gene sequence: CDR1 SGHRS, CDR2 YFSETQ. Trimming removed 4 bases from V and 0 bases from J; junction bases left unmatched: 8. CDR3 length: 16 amino acids. The CDR3 DNA reads as TGCGCCAGCAGCCCGGGGACAGGTGCCGCTAACTATGGCTACACCTTC. It translates to CASSPGTGAANYGYTF.

The genes are TRBV12-3 or TRBV12-4 and TRBJ1-1, with D possibly TRBD1 on 5 matching bases. V was clipped by 2 bases and J by 1 base, with 11 bases between them. The CDR3 has 15 amino acids. CDR3 DNA: TGTGCCAGCAGTTTATTCTCTGGGGGGAACACTGAAGCTTTCTTT. It is translated as CASSLFSGGNTEAFF.

The rearrangement links TRBV12-3 or TRBV12-4 to TRBJ1-1; 9 positions match TRBD1. The CDR3 totals 14 residues. Losses at the gene ends were 6 bases for V and 8 bases for J; bases not matched to a gene: 10. The CDR3: CASRSYGTGTEAFF. CDR3 nucleotide sequence: TGTGCCAGCAGGTCTTACGGGACAGGGACAGAAGCTTTCTTT.

This clonotype has only a few counts. The chain joins TRBV12-3 or TRBV12-4 to TRBJ1-3; D unclear. The CDR3 has 15 amino acids. Trimming took off 11 bases at V and 3 bases at J, with 20 bases between the two ends. CDR3: CAAAGADEFGNTIYF. The CDR3 DNA reads TGTGCCGCCGCGGGAGCGGACGAATTTGGAAACACCATATATTTT.

V usage is TRBV20-1 and J usage is TRBJ2-7, with D perhaps TRBD1 (5 bases). The CDR3 has 16 amino acids. Trimming removed 6 bases at V and 1 base at J, with 22 bases between. The germline V gene has CDR1 DFQATT and CDR2 SNEGSKA (reference sequence). CDR3 sequence reads: CSAARRVGIVSYEQYF. For the CDR3, the DNA is TGCAGTGCCGCCCGCAGGGTGGGAATCGTGTCCTACGAGCAGTACTTC.

This clonotype was counted only a few times. The rearrangement links TRBV15 to TRBJ2-7; D is uncertain. V lost 0 bases and J lost 4, with 7 bases in between. Per the germline V gene, CDR1 is LNHNV and CDR2 is YYDKDF (reference sequence). The CDR3 sequence is 13 residues long. This chain's CDR3 is CATSRDLSYEQYF. DNA of the CDR3: TGTGCCACCAGCAGAGATCTCAGTTACGAGCAGTACTTC.

This clonotype has a handful of counts. The chain has TRBV5-5 and TRBJ1-2, with D unresolved. The CDR3 covers 14 residues. V was pared by 0 bases and J by 5 bases, with 11 bases between. CDR1 is SGHKS, CDR2 YYEKEE, per germline (reference sequence). Here the CDR3 reads CASSLGSGAYGYTF. CDR3 coding DNA: TGTGCCAGCAGCTTGGGTAGTGGAGCTTATGGCTACACCTTC.

J is TRBJ2-7 and V is TRBV13; D may correspond to TRBD1 or TRBD2 (5 bases each). Deletions cut 5 bases from V and 4 bases from J, with 12 bases between. The length of the CDR3 is 13 residues. The V gene's germline CDR1 is PRHDT and CDR2 FYEKMQ (reference sequence). The CDR3 spells CASSPRGIYEQYF. CDR3 sequence (DNA): TGTGCCAGCAGCCCCCGGGGCATTTACGAGCAGTACTTC.

The V gene is TRBV12-3 or TRBV12-4, the J gene TRBJ2-1; 9 bases align to TRBD2. The CDR3 loop spans 18 amino acids. V trimming: 10 bases; J trimming: 4 bases; junction bases outside the gene matches: 20. CDR3 DNA sequence: TGTGCCACCACACGAGGAGGCCGCGGCGGGAGGGCGTACAATGAGCAGTTCTTC. As protein: CATTRGGRGGRAYNEQFF.